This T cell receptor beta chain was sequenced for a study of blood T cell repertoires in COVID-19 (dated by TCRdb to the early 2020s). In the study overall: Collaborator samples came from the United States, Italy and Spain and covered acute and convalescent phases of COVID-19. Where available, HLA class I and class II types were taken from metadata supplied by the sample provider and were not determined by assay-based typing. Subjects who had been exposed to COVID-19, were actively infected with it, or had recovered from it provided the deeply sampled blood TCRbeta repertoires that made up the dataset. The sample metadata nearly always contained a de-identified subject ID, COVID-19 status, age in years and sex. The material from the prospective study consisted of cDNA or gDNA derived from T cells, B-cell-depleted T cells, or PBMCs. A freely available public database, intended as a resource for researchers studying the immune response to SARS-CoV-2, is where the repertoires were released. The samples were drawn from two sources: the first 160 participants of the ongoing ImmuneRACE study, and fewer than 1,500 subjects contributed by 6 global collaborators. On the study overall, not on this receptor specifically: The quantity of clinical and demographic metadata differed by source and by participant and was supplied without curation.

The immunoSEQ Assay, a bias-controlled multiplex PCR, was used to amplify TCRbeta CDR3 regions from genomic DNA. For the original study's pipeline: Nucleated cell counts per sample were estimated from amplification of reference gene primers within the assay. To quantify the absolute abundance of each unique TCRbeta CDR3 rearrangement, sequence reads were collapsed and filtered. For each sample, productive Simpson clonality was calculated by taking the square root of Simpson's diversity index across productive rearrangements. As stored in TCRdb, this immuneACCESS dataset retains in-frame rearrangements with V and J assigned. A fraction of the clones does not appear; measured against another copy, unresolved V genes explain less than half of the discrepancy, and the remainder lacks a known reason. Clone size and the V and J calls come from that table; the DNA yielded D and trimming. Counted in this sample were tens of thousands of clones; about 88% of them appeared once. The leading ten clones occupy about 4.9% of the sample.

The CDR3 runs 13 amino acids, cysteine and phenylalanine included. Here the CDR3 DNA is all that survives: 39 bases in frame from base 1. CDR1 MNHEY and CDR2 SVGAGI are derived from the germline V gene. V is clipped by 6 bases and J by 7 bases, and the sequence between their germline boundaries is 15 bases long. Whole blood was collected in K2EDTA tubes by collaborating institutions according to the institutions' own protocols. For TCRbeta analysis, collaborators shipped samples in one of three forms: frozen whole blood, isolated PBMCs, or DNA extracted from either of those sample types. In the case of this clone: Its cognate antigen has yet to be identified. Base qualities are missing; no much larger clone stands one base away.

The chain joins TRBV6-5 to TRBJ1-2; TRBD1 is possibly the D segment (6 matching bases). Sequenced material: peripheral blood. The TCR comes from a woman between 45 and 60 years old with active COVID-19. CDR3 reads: CASSSGQWSGYTF. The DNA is TGTGCCAGCAGCTCAGGACAGTGGAGTGGCTACACCTTC.